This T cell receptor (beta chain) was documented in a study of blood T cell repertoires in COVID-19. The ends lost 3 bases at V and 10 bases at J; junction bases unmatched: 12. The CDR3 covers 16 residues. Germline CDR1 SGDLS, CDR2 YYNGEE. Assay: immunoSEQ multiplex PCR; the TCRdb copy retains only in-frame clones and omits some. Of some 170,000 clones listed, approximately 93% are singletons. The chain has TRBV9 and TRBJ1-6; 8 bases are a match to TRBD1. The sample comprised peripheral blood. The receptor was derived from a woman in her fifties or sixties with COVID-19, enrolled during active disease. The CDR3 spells CASSATNRGTGSPLHF. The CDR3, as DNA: TGTGCCAGCAGCGCTACCAACAGGGGGACCGGGTCACCCCTCCACTTT.